A selection of T cell receptor beta chains follows, all from one sample in a study of blood T cell repertoires in COVID-19. Repertoires were generated with immunoSEQ multiplex PCR, while TCRdb's copy carries only in-frame clones and drops some. Of 110,000 or so clones listed, around 84% were seen once; the top ten hold roughly 8%. The specimen was peripheral blood. The receptor set was obtained from a woman between 40 and 55 years old with acute or convalescent COVID-19. Both conserved end residues are part of each CDR3. D genes are given only for firm matches. A clone size is listed for some rows: how often the clone was seen (once, few, many), or a class if it is expanded.

-,-,TRBJ2-1,TRBV21-1,CASSKDSHLYNEQFF,TGTGCCAGCAGCAAAGACAGTCATCTTTACAATGAGCAGTTCTTC
TRBD1,-,TRBJ1-1,TRBV15,CATSRDQPRQGDAEAFF,TGTGCCACCAGCAGAGATCAACCGAGACAGGGTGACGCTGAAGCTTTCTTT
-,-,TRBJ1-1,TRBV5-1,CASTRGTEAFF,TGCGCCAGCACACGGGGGACTGAAGCTTTCTTT
TRBD2,-,TRBJ2-3,TRBV2,CASSASGGGYTQYF,TGTGCCAGCAGTGCTAGCGGGGGGGGATATACGCAGTATTTT
TRBD1,-,TRBJ1-2,TRBV19,CASSDQGGHYGYTF,TGTGCCAGTAGTGATCAGGGGGGCCACTATGGCTACACCTTC
-,-,TRBJ2-1,TRBV18,CASSLNNEQFF,TGTGCCAGCTCACTAAATAATGAGCAGTTCTTC
-,-,TRBJ1-1,TRBV5-1,CASTNLQGPEAFF,TGCGCCAGCACCAATCTCCAGGGTCCTGAAGCTTTCTTT
-,-,TRBJ2-7,TRBV30,CAWTGPRAYEQYF,TGTGCCTGGACGGGCCCGAGGGCCTACGAGCAGTACTTC
TRBD2,-,TRBJ2-3,TRBV4-1,CASSSGTSGGGRTDTQYF,TGCGCCAGCAGCTCTGGGACTAGCGGGGGGGGGCGCACAGATACGCAGTATTTT
-,-,TRBJ1-3,TRBV10-3,CAISEASTGGNTIYF,TGTGCCATCAGTGAGGCCTCTACGGGGGGAAACACCATATATTTT
-,-,TRBJ1-4,TRBV3-1/TRBV3-2,CASRPGTKNEKLFF,TGTGCCAGCAGACCCGGGACAAAGAATGAAAAACTGTTTTTT
TRBD1,-,TRBJ1-2,TRBV9,CASSVSQGIYYGYTF,TGTGCCAGCAGCGTTTCACAGGGGATTTACTATGGCTACACCTTC
TRBD1,-,TRBJ1-1,TRBV7-9,CASRLTGEKAEAFF,TGTGCCAGCAGATTGACAGGGGAAAAGGCTGAAGCTTTCTTT
-,-,TRBJ1-1,TRBV19,CASSIQGSSTEAFF,TGTGCCAGTAGTATTCAGGGGAGCAGCACTGAAGCTTTCTTT
TRBD1,-,TRBJ1-1,TRBV5-6,CASSPRRRTGEAFF,TGTGCCAGCAGTCCCCGGAGGAGGACAGGTGAAGCTTTCTTT
TRBD2,-,TRBJ2-3,TRBV11-3,CASSLRTSGGASDTQYF,TGTGCCAGCAGCTTAAGGACAAGCGGGGGGGCCTCAGATACGCAGTATTTT
TRBD2,-,TRBJ2-3,TRBV15,CATSSQLAGSTDTQYF,TGTGCCACCAGCAGCCAGCTAGCGGGGTCCACAGATACGCAGTATTTT
TRBD1,-,TRBJ1-2,TRBV11-2,CASSLAGQGHGYTF,TGTGCCAGCAGCTTAGCGGGACAGGGGCATGGCTACACCTTC
-,-,TRBJ1-1,TRBV6-2/TRBV6-3,CASSYSQTGVNTEAFF,TGTGCCAGCAGTTACTCACAGACAGGAGTGAACACTGAAGCTTTCTTT
-,-,TRBJ2-3,TRBV9,CASSVMPDSTDTQYF,TGTGCCAGCAGCGTAATGCCAGATTCCACAGATACGCAGTATTTT
-,once,TRBJ2-1,TRBV28,CASTRAEWRGSNEQFF,TGTGCCAGCACCCGGGCCGAGTGGAGGGGAAGCAATGAGCAGTTCTTC
TRBD1,-,TRBJ1-1,TRBV6-1,CASSETGRGLLRSEAFF,TGTGCCAGCAGTGAAACGGGCAGGGGGCTCCTACGTAGTGAAGCTTTCTTT
-,-,TRBJ1-2,TRBV30,CAWDLERRWNYGYTF,TGTGCCTGGGACCTTGAAAGGAGGTGGAACTATGGCTACACCTTC
-,-,TRBJ1-4,TRBV7-9,CASSLGLQQAIATNEKLFF,TGTGCCAGCAGCTTGGGGTTGCAACAGGCTATTGCAACTAATGAAAAACTGTTTTTT
TRBD2,-,TRBJ2-3,TRBV3-1/TRBV3-2,CASSQDKRGGRTDTQYF,TGTGCCAGCAGCCAAGATAAGCGGGGGGGCCGAACAGATACGCAGTATTTT
TRBD1,-,TRBJ1-3,TRBV30,CAWSVPGTGRNTIYF,TGTGCCTGGAGTGTACCGGGGACAGGGAGAAACACCATATATTTT
-,-,TRBJ1-3,TRBV11-2,CASSIKGGQGHSGNTIYF,TGTGCCAGCAGCATCAAGGGGGGGCAGGGACACTCTGGAAACACCATATATTTT
TRBD1,-,TRBJ2-7,TRBV7-8,CASSYGGQTYEQYF,TGTGCCAGCAGCTATGGGGGACAGACCTACGAGCAGTACTTC
-,-,TRBJ1-5,TRBV6-5,CASSFRKVLGEQPQHF,TGTGCCAGCAGTTTCAGGAAGGTTCTCGGGGAACAGCCCCAGCATTTT
-,-,TRBJ1-5,TRBV21-1,CASSKPALWTSQNQPQHF,TGTGCCAGCAGCAAACCGGCCCTTTGGACAAGCCAAAATCAGCCCCAGCATTTT
TRBD2,-,TRBJ2-1,TRBV5-1,CASSLALAGGSYNEQFF,TGCGCCAGCAGCTTGGCCCTAGCGGGGGGCTCCTACAATGAGCAGTTCTTC
-,-,TRBJ1-6,TRBV28,CASSLDSRYNSPLHF,TGTGCCAGCAGTTTAGACAGCCGATATAATTCACCCCTCCACTTT
TRBD1,once,TRBJ2-7,TRBV7-2,CASSRRDRGIEQYF,TGTGCCAGCAGCCGCCGGGACAGGGGGATCGAGCAGTACTTC
-,-,TRBJ2-7,TRBV4-1,CASSQEVLSEQYF,TGCGCCAGCAGCCAAGAGGTACTCTCGGAGCAGTACTTC
TRBD1,-,TRBJ1-2,TRBV5-1,CASSAHPGQGANYGYTF,TGCGCCAGCAGCGCACACCCGGGACAGGGAGCTAACTATGGCTACACCTTC
-,few,TRBJ2-1,TRBV6-5,CASRPGNREQFF,TGTGCCAGCCGGCCAGGGAATCGTGAGCAGTTCTTC
-,-,TRBJ1-4,TRBV19,CASSTQGLTNEKLFF,TGTGCCAGTAGTACTCAGGGGCTGACTAATGAAAAACTGTTTTTT
-,-,TRBJ1-1,TRBV7-9,CASSLTVAAEAFF,TGTGCCAGCAGCTTAACCGTGGCGGCTGAAGCTTTCTTT
-,-,TRBJ2-5,TRBV5-4,CASSWTAQETQYF,TGTGCCAGCAGCTGGACAGCTCAAGAGACCCAGTACTTC
-,few,TRBJ1-5,TRBV1,CTSSHRPQHF,TGCACCAGCAGCCATCGGCCCCAGCATTTT
-,-,TRBJ1-5,TRBV6-2/TRBV6-3,CASSYTQRPTQHF,TGTGCCAGCAGTTACACCCAGAGGCCGACCCAGCATTTT